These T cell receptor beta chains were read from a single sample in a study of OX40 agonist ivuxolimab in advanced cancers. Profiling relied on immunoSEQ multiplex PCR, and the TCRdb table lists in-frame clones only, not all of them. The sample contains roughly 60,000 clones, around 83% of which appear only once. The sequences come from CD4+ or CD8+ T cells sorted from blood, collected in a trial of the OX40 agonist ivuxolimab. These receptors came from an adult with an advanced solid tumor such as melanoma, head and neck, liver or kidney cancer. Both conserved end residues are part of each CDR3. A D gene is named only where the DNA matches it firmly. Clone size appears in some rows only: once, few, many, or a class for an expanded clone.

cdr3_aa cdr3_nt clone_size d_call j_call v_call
CASSLTTGHYEQYF TGTGCCAGCAGCCTCACGACAGGGCACTACGAGCAGTACTTC - TRBD1 TRBJ2-7 TRBV7-8
CASSLGTSSSYNEQFF TGTGCCAGCAGCTTAGGGACTTCCAGCTCCTACAATGAGCAGTTCTTC once - TRBJ2-1 TRBV7-3
CASSENNEQFF TGTGCCAGCAGTGAAAACAATGAGCAGTTCTTC - - TRBJ2-1 TRBV6-1
CASSPNTEAFF TGTGCCAGCAGCCCGAACACTGAAGCTTTCTTT - - TRBJ1-1 TRBV11-3
CASSYDGGAYGYTF TGTGCCAGCAGCTATGACGGAGGGGCCTATGGCTACACCTTC - - TRBJ1-2 TRBV6-6
CASKGTVLSPTIYF TGTGCCAGCAAGGGGACAGTCCTCTCGCCCACCATATATTTT - TRBD1 TRBJ1-3 TRBV2
CASSPGTSGVTDTQYF TGTGCCAGCTCACCCGGGACTAGCGGGGTCACAGATACGCAGTATTTT few TRBD2 TRBJ2-3 TRBV18
CASNPGGQDYNEQFF TGTGCCAGCAACCCAGGCGGTCAGGACTACAATGAGCAGTTCTTC once - TRBJ2-1 TRBV27
CASSQGMGGRNTGELFF TGTGCCAGCAGCCAAGGAATGGGGGGCCGTAACACCGGGGAGCTGTTTTTT - - TRBJ2-2 TRBV4-2
CASSPGQGVQETQYF TGTGCCAGCTCACCGGGACAGGGCGTCCAAGAGACCCAGTACTTC once TRBD1 TRBJ2-5 TRBV18
CASSLDGPASFFESGNTIYF TGTGCCAGCAGCTTGGATGGTCCAGCGAGTTTCTTCGAGTCTGGAAACACCATATATTTT few - TRBJ1-3 TRBV5-8
CASSFSITGVNEKLFF TGTGCCAGCAGCTTTAGTATTACAGGGGTCAATGAAAAACTGTTTTTT - TRBD1 TRBJ1-4 TRBV5-4
CASSPSYEQYF TGTGCCAGCAGTCCCTCGTACGAGCAGTACTTC - - TRBJ2-7 TRBV6-5
CASSLFTGSLYSPLHF TGTGCCAGCAGCTTGTTTACAGGGAGTCTTTATTCACCCCTCCACTTT once - TRBJ1-6 TRBV5-8
CASSSTSQETQYF TGTGCCAGCTCGAGCACCAGCCAAGAGACCCAGTACTTC - - TRBJ2-5 TRBV6-1
CASSKGSSYEQYF TGTGCCAGCAGCAAAGGTAGCTCCTACGAGCAGTACTTC - - TRBJ2-7 TRBV9
CASSVGQGASSYNEQFF TGTGCCAGCAGCGTAGGACAGGGGGCTAGCTCCTACAATGAGCAGTTCTTC - TRBD1 TRBJ2-1 TRBV5-4
CASSLVGGVYEQYF TGTGCCAGCAGCTTAGTGGGGGGGGTTTACGAGCAGTACTTC - TRBD2 TRBJ2-7 TRBV11-2
CASSGGQRRTTEAFF TGTGCCAGCAGCGGAGGACAGAGGAGGACCACTGAAGCTTTCTTT - - TRBJ1-1 TRBV7-8
CASNAVGGHPQFF TGTGCCAGCAATGCTGTCGGAGGGCACCCCCAGTTCTTC - - TRBJ2-1 TRBV7-8
CASSFKETQYF TGTGCCAGCAGCTTTAAAGAGACCCAGTACTTC - - TRBJ2-5 TRBV7-2
CASSPRQGEETQYF TGCGCCAGCAGTCCCAGGCAGGGGGAAGAGACCCAGTACTTC - TRBD1 TRBJ2-5 TRBV5-1
CASSPKASGTGELFF TGTGCCAGCAGCCCTAAGGCTAGCGGGACCGGGGAGCTGTTTTTT - TRBD2 TRBJ2-2 TRBV7-9
CASRPTGWYGYTF TGTGCCAGCAGACCGACAGGGTGGTATGGCTACACCTTC - TRBD1 TRBJ1-2 TRBV6-5
CASSARRGVGNEQFF TGTGCCAGCAGCGCCCGACGAGGGGTGGGCAATGAGCAGTTCTTC - - TRBJ2-1 TRBV9
CASSPGSRGSYEQYF TGTGCCAGCAGCCCCGGGTCTCGCGGCTCCTACGAGCAGTACTTC - - TRBJ2-7 TRBV7-9
CASSLMSGVGEKLFF TGTGCCAGCAGCTTGATGTCTGGGGTTGGAGAAAAACTGTTTTTT - - TRBJ1-4 TRBV5-5
CASSLGGADGYTF TGTGCCAGCTCCCTCGGGGGGGCGGATGGCTACACCTTC - - TRBJ1-2 TRBV7-9
CAWNEGNQPQHF TGTGCCTGGAACGAAGGCAATCAGCCCCAGCATTTT - - TRBJ1-5 TRBV30